A selection of T cell receptor beta chains follows, all from one sample in a study of shared clonotypes between healthy human individuals. Clones were read by immunoSEQ multiplex PCR, and TCRdb kept only the in-frame ones, dropping some. The sample lists about 2.4 million clones; 80% to 95% were seen once. Material: naive CD4+ T cells from PBMCs. These receptor sequences come from a man in his late teens or twenties in good health. Some clones in this sample may be carry-over from other donors' samples. CDR3s include the opening cysteine and the closing phenylalanine or tryptophan. A D gene is named only where the DNA matches it firmly. Clone size, where shown, is once, few, many, or a class for clones that have expanded.

d_call j_call v_call clone_size cdr3_length cdr3_nt cdr3_aa
TRBD1 TRBJ1-1 TRBV28 . 12 TGTGCCAGCAATGGGCAGGGGGGTATGGCTTTCTTT CASNGQGGMAFF
TRBD1 TRBJ2-1 TRBV2 . 11 TGTGCCAGCAGTTCCGGGACAGGGCAGTTCTTC CASSSGTGQFF
. TRBJ2-5 TRBV5-1 . 15 TGCGCCAGCAGCTTTAGGCCGGACCAGGGAGGGACCCAGTACTTC CASSFRPDQGGTQYF
. TRBJ1-2 TRBV5-1 . 14 TGCGCCAGCAGCGCAGGTGTAGCGGACTATGGCTACACCTTC CASSAGVADYGYTF
TRBD1 TRBJ2-1 TRBV5-1 . 15 TGCGCCAGCAGCGAGGGACAGGGGAATATTGCGGAGCAGTTCTTC CASSEGQGNIAEQFF
. TRBJ1-3 TRBV28 . 15 TGTGCCAGCCGGGGGGGGGACTTTACTGGAAACACCATATATTTT CASRGGDFTGNTIYF
TRBD1 TRBJ1-3 TRBV10-3 . 13 TGTGCCATCGGGACAGACTCTGGAAACACCATATATTTT CAIGTDSGNTIYF
. TRBJ2-1 TRBV5-8 . 16 TGTGCCAGCAGCTTGGTGCCGGGCTACGGGGGCAATGAGCAGTTCTTC CASSLVPGYGGNEQFF
TRBD1 TRBJ2-5 TRBV18 . 15 TGTGCCAGCTCACCAGGGACAGGGGGAGGAGAGACCCAGTACTTC CASSPGTGGGETQYF
TRBD1 TRBJ2-7 TRBV5-1 . 15 TGCGCCAGCAGCCCGGGACAGGGGGCTGTCTACGAGCAGTACTTC CASSPGQGAVYEQYF
TRBD2 TRBJ2-3 TRBV28 . 16 TGTGCCAGCAGTAGTTTTGGTTCAGGGAGGGCAGATACGCAGTATTTT CASSSFGSGRADTQYF
TRBD1 TRBJ2-2 TRBV2 . 16 TGTGCCAGCAGTCCGGGACAGGGGTGGAACACCGGGGAGCTGTTTTTT CASSPGQGWNTGELFF
TRBD1 TRBJ2-5 TRBV6-4 . 14 TGTGCCAGCAGCCCCGGACAGGGGGGAGAGACCCAGTACTTC CASSPGQGGETQYF
TRBD1 TRBJ2-7 TRBV5-6 . 19 TGTGCCAGCAGCGCCGCTCCCGGGACAGGGTTCTCTAGAACCTACGAGCAGTACTTC CASSAAPGTGFSRTYEQYF
TRBD2 TRBJ2-2 TRBV9 . 16 TGTGCCAGCAGCGCAACCGGGACTAGGAGGGCCGGGGAGCTGTTTTTT CASSATGTRRAGELFF
. TRBJ1-5 TRBV28 . 12 TGTGCCAGCAATTTCGGCAATCAGCCCCAGCATTTT CASNFGNQPQHF
. TRBJ1-4 TRBV7-9 . 12 TGTGCCAGCAGCGCTCAGGGGGAAAAACTGTTTTTT CASSAQGEKLFF
TRBD1 TRBJ1-3 TRBV28 . 15 TGTGCCAGCAGCCCAGGGGGCGCCGGTGGAAACACCATATATTTT CASSPGGAGGNTIYF
. TRBJ1-2 TRBV4-3 . 15 TGCGCCAGCAGCCAAGACCCGAAAGGGAACTATGGCTACACCTTC CASSQDPKGNYGYTF
. TRBJ2-5 TRBV4-1 . 18 TGCGCCAGCAGCCAAGACAGGCGAAAGCATCAGTACCAAGAGACCCAGTACTTC CASSQDRRKHQYQETQYF
. TRBJ2-7 TRBV5-4 . 15 TGTGCCAGCAGCTTTAACCCAGGGTTGGGCTACGAGCAGTACTTC CASSFNPGLGYEQYF
. TRBJ1-2 TRBV5-1 . 15 TGCGCCAGCAGCTTTCAGGGCCTTTCGGACTATGGCTACACCTTC CASSFQGLSDYGYTF
. TRBJ2-2 TRBV7-9 . 15 TGTGCCAGCAGCCCCCGGAGGGGCGGCACCGGGGAGCTGTTTTTT CASSPRRGGTGELFF
. TRBJ2-3 TRBV7-9 . 18 TGTGCCAGCAGCGCAGGGCTAGTAGTGCTGAAGTTCACAGATACGCAGTATTTT CASSAGLVVLKFTDTQYF
. TRBJ2-7 TRBV11-2 . 14 TGTGCCAGCAGCTTACACTGGAGGGATGACGAGCAGTACTTC CASSLHWRDDEQYF
TRBD2 TRBJ2-3 TRBV5-4 . 15 TGTGCCAGCAGGGATTTTCGAGCGGGAGGCGATACGCAGTATTTT CASRDFRAGGDTQYF
TRBD1 TRBJ1-4 TRBV19 . 16 TGTGCCAGTAGTATAGTCTACCGGGACAGGAATGAAAAACTGTTTTTT CASSIVYRDRNEKLFF
. TRBJ2-3 TRBV5-1 . 15 TGCGCCAGCAGCTTCTCTCAACAGAGCACAGATACGCAGTATTTT CASSFSQQSTDTQYF
. TRBJ1-2 TRBV30 . 13 TGTGCCTGGAGTCACTCCGGGCCTCATGGCTACACCTTC CAWSHSGPHGYTF
TRBD2 TRBJ2-7 TRBV19 . 13 TGTGCCAGTAGGTCTAGCGGACTCTACGAGCAGTACTTC CASRSSGLYEQYF
TRBD2 TRBJ2-3 TRBV30 . 14 TGTGCCTGGACTGGGACTAGCGGGACGGTTACGCAGTATTTT CAWTGTSGTVTQYF
. TRBJ2-7 TRBV23-1 . 16 TGCGCCAAAGCCGGCAGGGAGTCTTTCGGGCCCTACGAGCAGTACTTC CAKAGRESFGPYEQYF
TRBD1 TRBJ1-4 TRBV15 . 15 TGTGCCACCAGCAGAAGCGGACAGGAGTCAGAAAAACTGTTTTTT CATSRSGQESEKLFF
TRBD1 TRBJ1-1 TRBV12-5 . 11 TGTGCTAGTGGTACGGACAGGGGAGCTTTCTTT CASGTDRGAFF
. TRBJ2-3 TRBV9 . 15 TGTGCCAGCAGCGTCTCCCCGGCGAGCACAGATACGCAGTATTTT CASSVSPASTDTQYF
. TRBJ2-5 TRBV5-1 . 14 TGCGCCAGCAGCTGGGGGGAGTTACGGGAGACCCAGTACTTC CASSWGELRETQYF
. TRBJ2-5 TRBV10-2 . 12 TGCGCCAGCGGGGGGTGGACGGAGACCCAGTACTTC CASGGWTETQYF
. TRBJ2-2 TRBV6-5 once 12 TGTGCCAGCAGATCCTCCGGCGGGGAGCTGTTTTTT CASRSSGGELFF
. TRBJ1-1 TRBV5-4 . 13 TGTGCCAGCAGCTTGACCCCGGAGGCTGAAGCTTTCTTT CASSLTPEAEAFF
. TRBJ2-7 TRBV20-1 . 11 TGCAGTGCCCTGGGGGTGTACGAGCAGTACTTC CSALGVYEQYF
. TRBJ2-3 TRBV2 once 12 TGTGCCAGCCAGTACAGCACAGATACGCAGTATTTT CASQYSTDTQYF
. TRBJ1-2 TRBV7-2 . 15 TGTGCCAGCAGCCCACTGACGGGGGGGTACCATGGCTACACCTTC CASSPLTGGYHGYTF
. TRBJ2-1 TRBV28 . 11 TGTGCCAGCTTTGGGGCGGACGGGCCGTTCTTC CASFGADGPFF
TRBD2 TRBJ2-1 TRBV7-2 . 15 TGTGCCAGCAGGAACCGACTAGCGGGGGACAATGAGCAGTTCTTC CASRNRLAGDNEQFF
TRBD1 TRBJ2-3 TRBV28 . 15 TGTGCCAGCAGTAGGGACAGGTATAGGGCAGATACGCAGTATTTT CASSRDRYRADTQYF
TRBD2 TRBJ2-7 TRBV28 . 16 TGTGCCAGCAGTCCGACCGGACTAGCGGGGACCTACGAGCAGTACTTC CASSPTGLAGTYEQYF
TRBD1 TRBJ1-4 TRBV30 . 13 TGTGCCTGGAGTACGCCCTCGACAGGGTATCTGTTTTTT CAWSTPSTGYLFF
. TRBJ2-1 TRBV19 . 14 TGTGCCAGTAGTATGACAGGTGCCTACAATGAGCAGTTCTTC CASSMTGAYNEQFF